This TCR beta chain was sequenced for a study of glioma-infiltrating T cells after dendritic cell vaccination. About the study: At biweekly intervals, patients got three intradermal dendritic cell vaccine injections.

The PCR used 60 V beta and 13 J beta primers. Repertoires were generated with immunoSEQ multiplex PCR, while TCRdb's copy carries only in-frame clones and drops some. The sample contains more than 85,000 clones, 90% of which appear only once. Study-level results: Higher pretreatment TIL content predicted longer progression-free time and survival.

Time point of the sample: after dendritic cell vaccination, including at tumor progression/relapse. Germline values: CDR1 MNHEY, CDR2 SVGAGI. The V gene lost 4 bases and the J gene lost 4 bases, with 13 bases spanning the gap. The CDR3 totals 14 residues. Notes on this clone: What it recognizes is unknown.

This specimen was blood, taken after dendritic cell vaccination. The sequence came from a human donor with glioblastoma. J is TRBJ1-2 and V is TRBV6-5, with D perhaps TRBD1 (6 bases). The CDR3 is CASSSNPDSYGYTF. The CDR3 DNA reads TGTGCCAGCAGTTCCAACCCGGACAGCTATGGCTACACCTTC.